This paragraph covers one T cell receptor (beta chain) sequence. Its cognate antigen is unknown. Previously described methods with listed TCR primers produced the bulk TCR libraries. Each CDR3 protein gets one entry after TCRdb re-called the PCR reads with MiXCR. The sample consists of roughly 100,000 distinct CDR3 sequences, around 30% of them appearing once. This sample stems from a study of molecular identifiers for immune sequencing clone quantification. Background on the study: Four portions were sequenced after RNA from roughly 18,000 or 92,000 naive CD8 cells was split five ways in replicates.

For naive CD8 T cells, sorting used the CD8+CD4-CCR7+CD45RA+ phenotype. The CDR3 is 13 residues long. Trimming removed 3 bases from V and 6 bases from J, with 11 bases in between. Germline assignment: CDR1 PRHDT and CDR2 FYEKMQ (reference sequence). Study-level findings and limits: Whereas clones above 20 RNA copies held under 1% of naive-cell molecules, they held over 98% of effector molecules.

The J gene is TRBJ1-1, the V gene TRBV13, with a tentative D call TRBD1 (6 bases). Sequenced input: naive CD8+ T cells from blood, with Jurkat cell RNA spiked in. The subset denotes: FACS-sorted CD8+CD4-CCR7+CD45RA+ naive T cells. The source of this sequence is a human donor in good health. Some libraries in this study had Jurkat cell RNA spiked in. CDR3 amino acids: CASSFSGEPEAFF. As DNA, the CDR3 is TGTGCCAGCAGCTTCTCAGGGGAACCTGAAGCTTTCTTT.